What follows are 7 T cell receptor beta chains derived from one specimen sequenced in a study of molecular identifiers for immune sequencing clone quantification. TCRdb called the PCR reads again in MiXCR, with one record for every CDR3 protein. The top ten clones hold 0.78% of a sample with about 630,000 distinct CDR3 sequences, roughly 27% of them seen once. Specimen: naive CD8+ T cells from blood, with Jurkat cell RNA spiked in. This sample's subset: FACS-sorted CD8+CD4-CCR7+CD45RA+ naive T cells. Source of these receptors: a human donor in good health. Some libraries in this study had Jurkat cell RNA spiked in.

This clonotype has at least ten counts. The rearrangement uses TRBV4-1 and TRBJ1-3; weak D call: TRBD1 (5 bases). V lost 1 base and J lost 2, with 12 bases in between. The CDR3 is 16 amino acids. The germline gives CDR1 MGHRA, CDR2 YSYEKL. The CDR3 sequence: CASSQVVGTTGNTIYF. The CDR3 DNA is TGCGCCAGCAGCCAAGTGGTCGGGACTACTGGAAACACCATATATTTT.

The table lists this clonotype with many counts. The chain employs TRBV30 and TRBJ1-1; D is unclear. Germline loops: CDR1 GTSNPN, CDR2 SVGIG (reference sequence). The CDR3 length is 13 residues. V was trimmed by 1 base and J by 4 bases, leaving 10 bases between them. The CDR3 loop reads CAWSGGSGTEAFF. The CDR3 DNA reads as TGTGCCTGGAGTGGAGGGTCGGGCACTGAAGCTTTCTTT. Full variable domain (outside the CDR3, taken from reference TRBV30 and TRBJ1-1): SQTIHQWPATLVQPVGSPLSLECTVEGTSNPNLYWYRQAAGRGLQLLFYSVGIGQISSEVPQNLSASRPQDRQFILSSKKLLLSDSGFYLCAWSGGSGTEAFFGQGTRLTVV.

This clonotype came up many times. The V call is TRBV5-1, the J call TRBJ2-3, with 13 bases that match TRBD2. V lost 4 bases, J lost 2 bases, and 4 bases stayed unmatched. The germline CDR1 and CDR2 sequences are SGHRS and YFSETQ. CDR3 length: 16 residues. The CDR3 DNA sequence: TGCGCCAGCAGCATGACTAGCGGGGGGACCACAGATACGCAGTATTTT. Protein product: CASSMTSGGTTDTQYF.

This clonotype was observed a handful of times. The chain employs TRBV15 and TRBJ1-3; D gene uncertain. The CDR3 extends over 14 amino acids. Trimming cost V 11 bases and J 0 bases, with 14 bases left between them. Germline CDR1 reads LNHNV; CDR2 reads YYDKDF (reference sequence). CDR3 protein: CASRFGISGNTIYF. As DNA, the CDR3 is TGTGCCTCGCGATTTGGGATCTCTGGAAACACCATATATTTT.

Concerning this clonotype itself: A much more abundant neighbour one base away suggests this may be a read error. The genes are TRBV20-1 and TRBJ2-3; a possible D gene is TRBD1 (5 bases). Looked up from germline, CDR1 is DFQATT and CDR2 is SNEGSKA (reference sequence). This CDR3 is built from 12 residues. DNA for the CDR3: TGCAGTGCTAGAGGATTGACAGATACGCTGTATTTT. It yields the protein CSARGLTDTLYF.

As concerns this clonotype: This may come from a read error, since a much larger clone is one base off. This likely comes from a read error, as the CDR3 has no conserved phenylalanine or tryptophan at its end. The gene calls are TRBV4-3 and TRBJ1-1, with D unclear. The germline V gene encodes CDR1 LGHNA and CDR2 YSLEER. Trimming cost V 1 base and J 1 base, with 13 bases left between them. The CDR3 contains 16 residues. The CDR3 here is CASSQGMWTENTEAFL. As DNA, the CDR3 is TGCGCCAGCAGCCAAGGTATGTGGACGGAGAACACTGAAGCTTTCCTT.

V is TRBV19 and J is TRBJ1-5; the D gene is possibly TRBD1 (5 bases). This CDR3 contains 15 residues. V was shortened by 1 base and J by 5 bases, with 12 bases between the two germline ends. Germline loops: CDR1 LNHDA, CDR2 SQIVND (reference sequence). The DNA for the CDR3 is TGTGCCAGTAGTATAGGGGGGGGTATCGATCAGCCCCAGCATTTT. Its protein product is CASSIGGGIDQPQHF.